This TCR beta chain was obtained from a study of blood T cell repertoires in COVID-19. The CDR3 is made up of 14 amino acids. V was clipped by 8 bases and J by 0 bases, with 11 bases between them. The germline V gene encodes CDR1 LNHDA and CDR2 SQIVND (reference sequence). This table comes from immunoSEQ multiplex PCR, and its TCRdb copy is limited to in-frame clones, with some not included. The sample yields 200,000 or so clones, 88% seen once. It was during active infection that Seattle patients were enrolled and then longitudinally followed. What was sequenced was peripheral blood. The origin of this receptor is a man aged 45 to 65 with COVID-19, enrolled during active disease. The chain joins TRBV19 to TRBJ2-1; tentatively, D is TRBD2 (5 bases). The DNA of the CDR3 is TGTGCCAGTGAGGGCGGATACTCCTACAATGAGCAGTTCTTC. This encodes CASEGGYSYNEQFF.